Presented here are 11 T cell receptor beta chains from one specimen sequenced in a study of blood T cell repertoires in COVID-19. Assay used: immunoSEQ multiplex PCR; TCRdb lists only in-frame clones, some missing. The table lists fewer than 300,000 clones, roughly 90% of them singletons, with 2% to 2.5% in the top ten. The sequenced sample consisted of peripheral blood. The receptors shown here come from a woman in her 30s with COVID-19, enrolled during active disease.

V and J are TRBV19 and TRBJ2-4, with a tentative D call TRBD1 (6 bases). The CDR3 consists of 14 residues. The ends were cut back, 5 bases at V and 7 bases at J, with 15 bases in the middle. The germline V gene has CDR1 LNHDA and CDR2 SQIVND (reference sequence). The chain's CDR3 is CASSAQGRDNIQYF. The CDR3, as DNA: TGTGCCAGTAGTGCACAGGGCCGAGACAACATTCAGTACTTC.

This clone was seen just once. The chain has TRBV2 and TRBJ1-6; 8 positions match TRBD1. The CDR3 contains 15 residues. The V gene end was trimmed by 7 bases and the J gene end by 7 bases; junction bases not matched to a gene: 9. The germline V gene has CDR1 SNHLY and CDR2 FYNNEI. The CDR3 DNA reads TGTGCCAGCAATGCAAGGACAGGGCAAAATTCACCCCTCCACTTT. It encodes CASNARTGQNSPLHF.

Concerning this clone itself: This CDR3 is also generated by other DNA sequences in the sample. The rearrangement joins TRBV5-1 to TRBJ2-3, with 14 bases fitting TRBD2. The length of the CDR3 is 16 residues. Trimming took 0 bases from V and 6 from J; bases not matched to a gene: 3. CDR1 SGHRS and CDR2 YFSETQ come from the germline V gene. CDR3 DNA sequence: TGCGCCAGCAGCTTGGAGGGACTAGCGGGAGTGGATACGCAGTATTTT. It is translated as CASSLEGLAGVDTQYF.

The V gene is TRBV10-3, the J gene TRBJ2-4; possible D gene TRBD2, 5 bases. The CDR3 totals 14 residues. Germline V gene sequence: CDR1 ENHRY, CDR2 SYGVKD. Trimming cost V 0 bases and J 9 bases, with 12 bases left between them. In DNA, the CDR3 is TGTGCCATCAGTGAGTCGACCGGGAAGAGCATTCAGTACTTC. It specifies CAISESTGKSIQYF.

In this sample, this clone turned up once. The chain joins TRBV30 to TRBJ1-1; D unclear. The germline CDR1 and CDR2 sequences are GTSNPN and SVGIG (reference sequence). This CDR3 is 13 amino acids long. Deletions cut 0 bases from V and 4 bases from J, with 9 bases between. CDR3 sequence: CAWSVRRATEAFF. The CDR3 region has the DNA TGTGCCTGGAGTGTACGGAGGGCCACTGAAGCTTTCTTT. Variable domain in full (rest from reference TRBV30 and TRBJ1-1): SQTIHQWPATLVQPVGSPLSLECTVEGTSNPNLYWYRQAAGRGLQLLFYSVGIGQISSEVPQNLSASRPQDRQFILSSKKLLLSDSGFYLCAWSVRRATEAFFGQGTRLTVV.

This clone was picked up many times. This chain links TRBV10-3 with TRBJ1-2, with a weak D call TRBD1 (6 bases). The CDR3 runs to 12 residues. Germline V gene data show CDR1 as ENHRY and CDR2 as SYGVKD. Between the trimmed V and J ends, which lost 6 bases and 3 bases, there was a span of 8 bases. DNA of the CDR3: TGTGCCATCAGAGGGGGGGACTATGGCTACACCTTC. Translated: CAIRGGDYGYTF.

The V call is TRBV7-8, the J call TRBJ1-1; TRBD1 is a possible D gene (5 bases). The V gene lost 1 base and the J gene lost 4 bases, with 7 bases spanning the gap. Germline V gene data show CDR1 as SGHVS and CDR2 as FQNEAQ. CDR3 size: 13 residues. As DNA, the CDR3 is TGTGCCAGCAGCTTAGAAGGGGCCACTGAAGCTTTCTTT. Its protein is CASSLEGATEAFF.

The chain couples TRBV9 to TRBJ2-2, with TRBD2 matching over 9 bases. The CDR3 totals 16 residues. Germline CDR1 SGDLS, CDR2 YYNGEE. V shed 1 base and J 1 base; nucleotides not matched to a gene: 2. The CDR3 sequence is CASSVSTSGNTGELFF. CDR3 bases: TGTGCCAGCAGCGTATCGACTAGCGGGAACACCGGGGAGCTGTTTTTT.

This sequence joins TRBV5-1 and TRBJ1-2; 8 nucleotides line up with TRBD1. Trimming at V came to 4 bases and at J to 7 bases, leaving 3 bases not matched to a gene. CDR3 length equals 12 residues. CDR1 and CDR2 from the germline V gene are SGHRS and YFSETQ. The CDR3 sequence: CASSEDRGGYTF. The CDR3 nucleotides are TGCGCCAGCAGCGAAGACAGGGGTGGCTACACCTTC.

The chain employs TRBV6-5 and TRBJ1-2; tentative D call: TRBD1 (5 bases). Germline CDR1 MNHEY, CDR2 SVGAGI. CDR3 length: 15 residues. The V end lost 6 bases, the J end lost 5 bases, and 19 bases lay between the germline ends. The CDR3 here is CASSDWGRFFYGYTF. Written as DNA, the CDR3 is TGTGCCAGCAGCGACTGGGGGAGGTTTTTTTATGGCTACACCTTC.

The chain links TRBV9 to TRBJ1-4, with 9 bases aligning to TRBD1. Trimming took 0 bases from V and 8 from J; bases not matched to a gene: 5. Germline V gene data show CDR1 as SGDLS and CDR2 as YYNGEE. CDR3 size: 15 residues. DNA for the CDR3: TGTGCCAGCAGCGTAGGGGACAGGGAATCCGAAAAACTGTTTTTT. Amino acids: CASSVGDRESEKLFF.